The rows below give T cell receptor beta chains drawn from one sample of a study of CD8 T cells in ankylosing spondylitis. TCRdb independently ran MiXCR on the 5' RACE reads; one entry per CDR3 protein. This table holds approximately 350,000 distinct CDR3 sequences, roughly 20% found once. Sequencing was performed on blood, either unsorted or a sorted T cell fraction (not recorded which). Receptors were obtained from a male donor with ankylosing spondylitis or in good health (not recorded which). The CDR3 runs from the conserved cysteine through the conserved F or W. D genes are given only for firm matches. Expanded clones are given a class, and other clones once, few, many or no size at all.

>TRBJ2-2|TRBD2|TRBV4-1|.
CASSQDESGRANTGELFF
TGCGCCAGCAGCCAAGATGAGTCGGGGAGGGCAAACACCGGGGAGCTGTTTTTT
>TRBJ1-1|.|TRBV7-9|.
CASSYSGGRNTEAFF
TGTGCCAGCAGCTATAGCGGGGGGAGGAACACTGAAGCTTTCTTT
>TRBJ2-1|TRBD2|TRBV29-1|.
CSVVTPAGGSYNEQFF
TGCAGCGTTGTGACCCCAGCGGGGGGCTCCTACAATGAGCAGTTCTTC
>TRBJ2-7|TRBD2|TRBV20-1|.
CSASTSGGAYEQYF
TGCAGTGCTTCTACTAGCGGGGGGGCTTACGAGCAGTACTTC
>TRBJ2-7|TRBD2|TRBV27|few
CASSQAGTSFYEQYF
TGTGCCAGCAGCCAAGCCGGGACTAGTTTCTACGAGCAGTACTTC
>TRBJ2-4|TRBD1|TRBV12-3/TRBV12-4|many
CASSLNTGVAKNIQYF
TGTGCCAGCAGTTTAAATACAGGGGTAGCCAAAAACATTCAGTACTTC
>TRBJ1-3|.|TRBV6-1|few
CASSDLPAPGNTIYF
TGTGCCAGCAGTGATCTACCGGCACCTGGAAACACCATATATTTT
>TRBJ2-5|.|TRBV3-1|.
CASSQLGVQETQYF
TGTGCCAGCAGCCAACTCGGGGTCCAAGAGACCCAGTACTTC
>TRBJ2-2|TRBD2|TRBV7-9|.
CASSLGLGLFGELFF
TGTGCCAGCAGCTTAGGGCTGGGACTATTCGGGGAGCTGTTTTTT
>TRBJ2-5|TRBD1|TRBV29-1|few
CSVERTGIIVPQETQYF
TGCAGCGTTGAGAGGACAGGAATAATAGTCCCACAAGAGACCCAGTACTTC
>TRBJ2-2|.|TRBV5-8|.
CASSWGLDGSGELFF
TGTGCCAGCAGCTGGGGGCTAGACGGTTCCGGGGAGCTGTTTTTT
>TRBJ2-1|.|TRBV11-2|few
CASSYPLEGVGDEQFF
TGTGCCAGCAGCTACCCCCTCGAAGGGGTCGGGGATGAGCAGTTCTTC
>TRBJ2-1|.|TRBV25-1|few
CASSGGAPDNEQFF
TGTGCCAGCAGTGGGGGGGCGCCGGACAATGAGCAGTTCTTC
>TRBJ2-1|TRBD2|TRBV9|few
CASSVGPSGFSSYNEQFF
TGTGCCAGCAGCGTAGGTCCTAGCGGGTTTAGCTCCTACAATGAGCAGTTCTTC
>TRBJ2-7|TRBD2|TRBV12-3/TRBV12-4|few
CASSESSGARTYEQYF
TGTGCCAGCAGTGAATCAAGCGGGGCCCGAACCTACGAGCAGTACTTC
>TRBJ2-3|.|TRBV5-6|.
CASSLADGDTQYF
TGTGCCAGCAGCTTGGCGGACGGGGATACGCAGTATTTT